These 8 T cell receptor beta chains share one sample of origin, sequenced in a study of Graves' ophthalmopathy and Graves' hyperthyroidism. Beta-chain TCR CDR3 regions were amplified from RNA transcripts. HTBI primers were employed in first-round RT-PCR, then a second-round multiplex PCR followed. TCRdb analysed the multiplex PCR reads with MiXCR anew, one entry per CDR3 protein. The sample shows around 1.1 million distinct CDR3 sequences, around a third of them seen only once. Sequenced input: peripheral blood or thyroid tissue (not recorded which). These receptors all come from an adult man with Graves' hyperthyroidism.

This clonotype has at least ten counts. This chain uses TRBV9 with TRBJ1-1; maybe TRBD1 (6 bases). The V gene lost 3 bases and the J gene lost 8 bases, with 20 bases spanning the gap. Germline V gives CDR1 SGDLS, CDR2 YYNGEE. The CDR3 spans 15 residues. The CDR3 DNA is TGTGCCAGCAGCGACACAAGGGGGGCGCCGTTAGAAGCTTTCTTT. Amino acid sequence: CASSDTRGAPLEAFF.

The chain uses TRBV7-6 and TRBJ1-4, with D possibly TRBD1 on 5 matching bases. Per germline, CDR1 SGHVS and CDR2 FNYEAQ. This CDR3 has 14 amino acids. The ends were cut back, 1 base at V and 7 bases at J, with 10 bases in the middle. Here the CDR3 reads CASSLGGGSEKLFF. DNA for the CDR3: TGTGCCAGCAGCTTAGGTGGGGGTTCTGAAAAACTGTTTTTT.

The chain employs TRBV6-2 or TRBV6-3 and TRBJ1-5; a possible D gene is TRBD1 (5 bases). V lost 8 bases, J lost 11 bases, and 13 bases lay in between. Germline-derived CDR1 and CDR2 are MNHEY and SVGEGT. CDR3 length equals 11 residues. The CDR3 reads CASRTRTTQHF. The CDR3 coding sequence is TGTGCCAGCCGGACACGGACGACCCAGCATTTT.

The J gene is TRBJ1-1, the V gene TRBV2; 10 bases align to TRBD1. The CDR3 extends over 19 amino acids. With V trimmed by 6 bases and J by 1 base, 17 bases remained unmatched. Germline V lookup: CDR1 SNHLY, CDR2 FYNNEI. CDR3 amino acids: CASSRDIFRDRGSNTEAFF. DNA of the CDR3: TGTGCCAGCAGCCGGGACATCTTCCGGGACAGGGGTTCGAACACTGAAGCTTTCTTT. The complete variable domain, with remaining parts taken from reference TRBV2 and TRBJ1-1, reads EPEVTQTPSHQVTQMGQEVILRCVPISNHLYFYWYRQILGQKVEFLVSFYNNEISEKSEIFDDQFSVERPDGSNFTLKIRSTKLEDSAMYFCASSRDIFRDRGSNTEAFFGQGTRLTVV.

This clonotype was counted a few times. The V and J genes are TRBV11-3 and TRBJ2-2; D call uncertain. CDR1 is SGHNT, CDR2 YENEEA, per germline. The CDR3 runs 15 residues. V was clipped by 6 bases and J by 2 bases, with 13 bases between them. The CDR3 DNA follows: TGTGCCAGCAGTTTCCACAGAGTAAACACCGGGGAGCTGTTTTTT. It codes for CASSFHRVNTGELFF. Looking up the rest from reference TRBV11-3 and TRBJ2-2 gives the full variable domain: EAGVVQSPRYKIIEKKQPVAFWCNPISGHNTLYWYLQNLGQGPELLIRYENEEAVDDSQLPKDRFSAERLKGVDSTLKIQPAELGDSAVYLCASSFHRVNTGELFFGEGSRLTVL.

V is TRBV29-1 and J is TRBJ2-2, with TRBD1 as a possible D gene (6 bases). V was shortened by 4 bases and J by 0 bases, with 12 bases between the two germline ends. CDR3 length: 15 residues. Germline V gene lookup returns CDR1 SQVTM and CDR2 ANQGSEA. This CDR3 is CSVGGQTANTGELFF. The CDR3 DNA reads as TGCAGCGTTGGCGGACAGACCGCGAACACCGGGGAGCTGTTTTTT.

This clonotype was seen ten or more times. The rearrangement links TRBV10-3 to TRBJ2-5; possibly TRBD1 or TRBD2 for D (6 bases each). Per germline, CDR1 ENHRY and CDR2 SYGVKD. The V gene lost 6 bases and the J gene lost 2 bases, with 13 bases spanning the gap. CDR3 size: 14 residues. The CDR3 protein is CAISPQGLQETQYF. The CDR3 bases are TGTGCCATCAGCCCACAGGGACTTCAAGAGACCCAGTACTTC.

This clonotype appeared once. This sequence may be a read error, since a much larger clone differs from it by one base. This sequence joins TRBV7-8 and TRBJ2-7, with 8 positions matching TRBD2. The CDR3 runs to 11 residues. CDR1 SGHVS and CDR2 FQNEAQ come from the germline V gene. CDR3 nucleotides: TGTGCCAGCAGCGCGGGGGGCGGGCAGTGCTTC. Encoded protein: CASSAGGGQCF.